The clone carrying this T cell receptor beta chain has only one observation. The sample originates from a study of blood T cell repertoires in COVID-19. Study-wide background: PBMCs, B-cell-depleted T cells, or T cells provided the cDNA or gDNA that made up the material.

Trimming stripped 5 bases from V and 5 bases from J, with 10 bases between. The CDR3 has 12 residues. Per germline, CDR1 SGHRS and CDR2 YFSETQ. For recovered donors of Cohort 3, there were two negative PCRs, clearance, or symptom resolution. Clones were read by immunoSEQ multiplex PCR, and TCRdb kept only the in-frame ones, dropping some. The sample has approximately 310,000 clones, 70% to 90% seen once. The sequence derives from a man younger than 45 who had recovered from COVID-19. Material: PBMCs or T cells enriched from blood (not recorded which). The gene calls are TRBV5-1 and TRBJ1-1, with D possibly TRBD1 on 6 matching bases. The CDR3 here is CASRDQGTEAFF. Here the CDR3 DNA reads TGCGCCAGCAGGGACCAGGGGACTGAAGCTTTCTTT.